The 31 T cell receptor beta chains listed next were all sequenced from one sample in a study of T cells in tuberculosis. Generated by immunoSEQ multiplex PCR, the TCRdb table keeps only in-frame clones and is missing some. The sample includes nearly 60,000 clones, approximately 91% of them seen just once. Sorting used thawed, overnight-rested PBMC stained with anti-CD3, a viability dye and GMM-loaded CD1B tetramer. CD1B tetramers were loaded with Rhodococcus equi-derived C32 glucose monomycolate. Sequenced: CD1b-GMM tetramer-negative cells sorted from PBMCs. The receptors originated from an adult woman with latent tuberculosis.

The chain is built from TRBV15 and TRBJ1-1; a weak D match, TRBD1 (6 bases). The CDR3 consists of 15 residues. Germline V gene lookup returns CDR1 LNHNV and CDR2 YYDKDF (reference sequence). V gave up 6 bases and J gave up 0 bases, with 14 bases separating them. CDR3 amino acids: CATRTGSFLNTEAFF. CDR3 coding DNA: TGTGCCACCAGAACAGGGTCCTTTCTGAACACTGAAGCTTTCTTT.

The CDR3 spells CASSPRGDTEAFF. CDR3 DNA sequence: TGTGCCAGCAGTCCAAGGGGCGACACTGAAGCTTTCTTT. The chain uses TRBV6-6 and TRBJ1-1; tentative D call: TRBD1 (5 bases). V was clipped by 5 bases and J by 3 bases, with 10 bases between them. The CDR3 consists of 13 residues. The germline CDR1 and CDR2 sequences are MNHNY and SVGAGI (reference sequence).

V is TRBV5-6 and J is TRBJ2-1, with a weak D call TRBD2 (5 bases). The CDR3 is made up of 15 amino acids. The germline V and J ends were trimmed by 4 bases and 0 bases, with 11 bases remaining between them. The germline V gene has CDR1 SGHDT and CDR2 YYEEEE. CDR3 in amino acids: CASSPTRSSYNEQFF. Here the CDR3 DNA reads TGTGCCAGCAGCCCAACTAGGAGCTCCTACAATGAGCAGTTCTTC.

This clone was counted only a few times. CDR3 nucleotide sequence: TGCAGTGCTATAGCGAACACCGGGGAGCTGTTTTTT. This sequence encodes CSAIANTGELFF. The gene calls are TRBV29-1 and TRBJ2-2; no clear D gene. The CDR3 runs 12 residues. The germline V gene encodes CDR1 SQVTM and CDR2 ANQGSEA.

The V gene is TRBV5-4, the J gene TRBJ1-1; 7 nucleotides align to TRBD1. Germline lookup yields CDR1 SGHNT and CDR2 YYREEE (reference sequence). This CDR3 contains 15 residues. V lost 4 bases, J lost 3 bases, and 9 bases stayed unmatched. CDR3 coding DNA: TGTGCCAGCAGCCAAAAGACAGGGACGGACACTGAAGCTTTCTTT. Translation: CASSQKTGTDTEAFF.

This chain joins TRBV5-1 and TRBJ1-2; 7 bases agree with TRBD1. This CDR3 spans 15 amino acids. The germline gives CDR1 SGHRS, CDR2 YFSETQ. V lost 2 bases, J lost 4 bases, and 8 bases stayed unmatched. In DNA, the CDR3 is TGCGCCAGCAGCTTAACAGGGGATCGTGCCTATGGCTACACCTTC. Translating it yields CASSLTGDRAYGYTF.

The CDR3 DNA is TGTGCCAGCAGCTTAGGTCAGATAACCACTGAAGCTTTCTTT. Its protein is CASSLGQITTEAFF. The chain carries TRBV7-2 and TRBJ1-1; no definite D call. The CDR3 runs to 14 residues. Germline V gives CDR1 SGHTA, CDR2 FQGNSA. With 1 base removed from V and 4 bases from J, the gap between germline ends came to 10 bases.

The chain couples TRBV7-2 to TRBJ1-5; D may be TRBD1 (5 bases). The CDR3 is 14 amino acids. The germline V gene encodes CDR1 SGHTA and CDR2 FQGNSA. V shed 3 bases and J shed 3 bases, with 9 bases lying between them. CDR3 protein: CASSFQGVNQPQHF. The CDR3 DNA reads TGTGCCAGCAGCTTCCAGGGTGTCAATCAGCCCCAGCATTTT.

The rearrangement joins TRBV5-6 to TRBJ1-2; TRBD1 might be the D (6 bases). CDR1 is SGHDT and CDR2 is YYEEEE in the germline V gene. Trimming left V 1 base short and J 3 bases short, with 10 bases between. The CDR3 runs 14 residues. CDR3 in DNA: TGTGCCAGCAGCTTGACAGGGAGGGACTATGGCTACACCTTC. Protein: CASSLTGRDYGYTF.

The rearrangement uses TRBV30 and TRBJ1-5; D not resolved. V was shortened by 0 bases and J by 4 bases, with 22 bases between the two germline ends. Germline-derived CDR1 and CDR2 are GTSNPN and SVGIG (reference sequence). This CDR3 has 18 amino acids. The CDR3 coding sequence is TGTGCCTGGAGTGTACGGCAGGTTGGAAGAAATCAGAATCAGCCCCAGCATTTT. Protein: CAWSVRQVGRNQNQPQHF.

For the CDR3, the DNA is TGTGCCAGCAGCTTTTACAGGTCCGAGCAGTACTTC. Protein product: CASSFYRSEQYF. The J gene is TRBJ2-7, the V gene TRBV7-2; possibly TRBD1 for D (5 bases). Trimming took off 3 bases at V and 6 bases at J, with 9 bases between the two ends. This CDR3 is built from 12 residues. The V gene's germline CDR1 is SGHTA and CDR2 FQGNSA.

The chain combines TRBV5-1 with TRBJ2-1, with D hard to call. V lost 0 bases and J lost 4, with 5 bases in between. Germline values: CDR1 SGHRS, CDR2 YFSETQ. The CDR3 contains 13 residues. This CDR3 reads CASSLARYNEQFF. CDR3 DNA: TGCGCCAGCAGCTTGGCTAGATACAATGAGCAGTTCTTC.

The chain is built from TRBV5-4 and TRBJ1-1; D is unresolved. The ends were cut back, 1 base at V and 3 bases at J, with 13 bases in the middle. Germline-derived CDR1 and CDR2 are SGHNT and YYREEE (reference sequence). CDR3 length: 15 amino acids. The CDR3 loop reads CASSLTDVGDTEAFF. CDR3 bases: TGTGCCAGCAGCTTGACGGACGTCGGGGACACTGAAGCTTTCTTT.

This chain joins TRBV6-5 and TRBJ2-6; maybe TRBD2 (6 bases). Germline values: CDR1 MNHEY, CDR2 SVGAGI. Trimming removed 6 bases at V and 2 bases at J, with 11 bases between. The CDR3 covers 15 residues. CDR3 residues: CASRPLATGANVLTF. The CDR3 DNA sequence: TGTGCCAGCAGACCCCTAGCGACTGGGGCCAACGTCCTGACTTTC.

This chain uses TRBV2 with TRBJ2-1; 14 nucleotides line up with TRBD2. Trimming removed 6 bases from V and 7 bases from J; junction bases left unmatched: 5. CDR1 and CDR2 from the germline V gene are SNHLY and FYNNEI. This CDR3 comprises 15 residues. In DNA, the CDR3 is TGTGCCAGCAGAGGACTAGCGGGAGGAAGGAATGAGCAGTTCTTC. Translated, it gives CASRGLAGGRNEQFF.

The chain employs TRBV10-3 and TRBJ2-3; D not certain. Trimming cost V 10 bases and J 2 bases, with 16 bases left between them. This CDR3 is 14 amino acids long. Germline V gene data show CDR1 as ENHRY and CDR2 as SYGVKD. Here the CDR3 DNA reads TGTGCCACTAATTGGGCCCTTTCCACAGATACGCAGTATTTT. This codes for CATNWALSTDTQYF.

The chain carries TRBV5-4 and TRBJ2-7; D possibly corresponds to TRBD2 (7 bases). This CDR3 is built from 15 residues. V was trimmed by 0 bases and J by 4 bases, leaving 14 bases between them. Germline loops: CDR1 SGHNT, CDR2 YYREEE (reference sequence). CDR3 region: CASSLGGGASYEQYF. The CDR3 bases are TGTGCCAGCAGCTTGGGTGGGGGGGCTAGTTACGAGCAGTACTTC.

The rearrangement links TRBV7-6 to TRBJ2-2, with 7 positions matching TRBD1. The CDR3 runs to 14 residues. The V gene end was trimmed by 5 bases and the J gene end by 7 bases; junction bases not matched to a gene: 7. Germline CDR1 is SGHVS and CDR2 is FNYEAQ. The DNA for the CDR3 is TGTGCCAGCAGCCCGACAGGGAGAAACGGGGAGCTGTTTTTT. Translating it yields CASSPTGRNGELFF.

The chain has TRBV29-1 and TRBJ1-4; D call uncertain. This CDR3 contains 14 residues. The germline gives CDR1 SQVTM, CDR2 ANQGSEA. V was clipped by 7 bases and J by 15 bases, with 27 bases between them. DNA for the CDR3: TGCAGCGCACGCGACGGGTCGGGTTTTCGGCCTTTGTTTTTT. Amino acid sequence: CSARDGSGFRPLFF.

The chain carries TRBV6-6 and TRBJ1-2; D possibly corresponds to TRBD1 (5 bases). The CDR3 totals 14 residues. CDR1 and CDR2 from the germline V gene are MNHNY and SVGAGI (reference sequence). V shed 8 bases and J shed 3 bases, with 16 bases lying between them. The CDR3 DNA sequence: TGTGCCAGCCTCGGGGGAACCGAGGACTATGGCTACACCTTC. Amino acids: CASLGGTEDYGYTF.

The chain carries TRBV7-8 and TRBJ2-7, with no clear D. With 1 base removed from V and 3 bases from J, the gap between germline ends came to 10 bases. This CDR3 contains 14 residues. Germline V CDR1 and CDR2: SGHVS, FQNEAQ. CDR3 in DNA: TGTGCCAGCAGCTTAGGTTCAGGATACTACGAGCAGTACTTC. Translating gives CASSLGSGYYEQYF.

J is TRBJ1-5 and V is TRBV12-5; 7 bases are shared with TRBD1. Germline V gene data show CDR1 as LGHNT and CDR2 as FRNRAP. The CDR3 has 16 residues. Unmatched junction bases numbered 4, after V lost 0 bases and J lost 2 bases. The CDR3 spells CASGLVQGLGNQPQHF. CDR3 in DNA: TGTGCTAGTGGTTTGGTACAGGGGCTCGGCAATCAGCCCCAGCATTTT.

V usage is TRBV30 and J usage is TRBJ2-7, with TRBD2 as a possible D gene (5 bases). The CDR3 runs to 13 residues. V was pared by 0 bases and J by 0 bases, with 6 bases between. Germline lookup yields CDR1 GTSNPN and CDR2 SVGIG (reference sequence). The CDR3 DNA reads TGTGCCTGGAGTGTTAGCGACTCCTACGAGCAGTACTTC. This sequence encodes CAWSVSDSYEQYF.

The rearrangement links TRBV29-1 to TRBJ2-5, with 10 positions matching TRBD1. CDR1 and CDR2 (germline): SQVTM, ANQGSEA. Germline trimming cut 4 bases from V and 1 base from J; bases unmatched to any gene: 6. The CDR3 extends over 15 amino acids. The DNA of the CDR3 is TGCAGCGTTGCCGGGACAGGGGTCCTCCAAGAGACCCAGTACTTC. This translates into CSVAGTGVLQETQYF.

The V and J genes are TRBV2 and TRBJ1-1; tentatively, D is TRBD1 (6 bases). The CDR3 is 13 amino acids. Germline assignment: CDR1 SNHLY and CDR2 FYNNEI. Trimming stripped 3 bases from V and 8 bases from J, with 13 bases between. The CDR3, as DNA: TGTGCCAGCAGTGACCGGGACACCGAAGAAGCTTTCTTT. Protein product: CASSDRDTEEAFF.

V usage is TRBV11-3 and J usage is TRBJ2-7; the D gene is possibly TRBD2 (6 bases). This CDR3 has 14 residues. Trimming took 5 bases from V and 0 from J, leaving 11 bases between them. Germline V gene sequence: CDR1 SGHNT, CDR2 YENEEA. CDR3 sequence: CASSPGTFSYEQYF. CDR3 in DNA: TGTGCCAGCAGCCCGGGGACTTTCTCCTACGAGCAGTACTTC.

This chain joins TRBV20-1 and TRBJ2-7, with unresolved D. V was clipped by 0 bases and J by 6 bases, with 6 bases between them. CDR3 length: 11 residues. Germline V gene sequence: CDR1 DFQATT, CDR2 SNEGSKA (reference sequence). The CDR3 sequence is CSARDLGEQYF. In DNA form, the CDR3 reads TGCAGTGCTAGAGATCTCGGCGAGCAGTACTTC.

This clone appeared once. This chain uses TRBV12-5 with TRBJ2-7; perhaps TRBD2 as D (6 bases). The CDR3 has 12 amino acids. Germline CDR1 LGHNT, CDR2 FRNRAP. V lost 0 bases and J lost 7, with 7 bases in between. CDR3 loop: CASGLVLAEQYF. The CDR3 DNA reads as TGTGCTAGTGGTTTGGTACTAGCTGAGCAGTACTTC.

The gene calls are TRBV29-1 and TRBJ1-4, with D unresolved. The CDR3 contains 12 residues. The germline V gene encodes CDR1 SQVTM and CDR2 ANQGSEA. The ends were cut back, 4 bases at V and 8 bases at J, with 11 bases in the middle. The CDR3 loop reads CSVGRSEEKLFF. CDR3 DNA: TGCAGCGTTGGGCGGAGTGAGGAAAAACTGTTTTTT. Looking up the rest from reference TRBV29-1 and TRBJ1-4 gives the full variable domain: SAVISQKPSRDICQRGTSLTIQCQVDSQVTMMFWYRQQPGQSLTLIATANQGSEATYESGFVIDKFPISRPNLTFSTLTVSNMSPEDSSIYLCSVGRSEEKLFFGSGTQLSVL.

The V gene is TRBV5-6, the J gene TRBJ1-1; 8 positions agree with TRBD1. There are 16 residues in the CDR3. Germline CDR1 is SGHDT and CDR2 is YYEEEE. V trimming: 4 bases; J trimming: 0 bases; junction bases outside the gene matches: 8. The CDR3 region has the DNA TGTGCCAGCAGCGAAGACAGGGGTGGGTTGAACACTGAAGCTTTCTTT. Translated, it gives CASSEDRGGLNTEAFF.

The chain has TRBV7-9 and TRBJ1-2, with 10 bases fitting TRBD1. CDR1 and CDR2 from the germline V gene are SEHNR and FQNEAQ (reference sequence). After removal of 8 bases from V and 5 bases from J, the junction contained 8 bases not matched to a gene. The CDR3 runs 14 residues. CDR3 DNA sequence: TGTGCCAGCCGAGGACAGGGGGAGGATTATGGCTACACCTTC. Translated, it gives CASRGQGEDYGYTF.